The source of this TCR beta chain is a study of blood T cell repertoires in COVID-19. Germline trimming cut 4 bases from V and 6 bases from J; bases unmatched to any gene: 12. CDR1 MDHEN and CDR2 SYDVKM come from the germline V gene. The CDR3 consists of 18 residues. Measured with immunoSEQ multiplex PCR; TCRdb has only the in-frame clones, and not every one. The sample holds about 220,000 clones, 84% seen once. The specimen sequenced was peripheral blood. This rearrangement joins TRBV28 to TRBJ2-3, with TRBD2 identical over 14 bases. This receptor was identified in a man aged 25-45 years with active or convalescent COVID-19. The CDR3 DNA follows: TGTGCCAGCAGTTCACCGGGACTAGCGGGAGCGGGGTCCGATACGCAGTATTTT. Translated: CASSSPGLAGAGSDTQYF.